This T cell receptor beta chain was recorded in a study of lymphopenia after photon versus proton radiotherapy. The length of the CDR3 is 12 residues. The V end was cut by 1 base, the J end by 5 bases, with 8 bases between. The germline gives CDR1 GTSNPN, CDR2 SVGIG (reference sequence). The protocol was immunoSEQ multiplex PCR, while the TCRdb copy is restricted to in-frame clones and leaves out a portion. The sample lists about 50,000 clones, roughly 90% occurring once. The sample consisted of peripheral blood, taken from a patient treated with photon-based radiotherapy. The genes are TRBV30 and TRBJ1-2; D possibly corresponds to TRBD1 (6 bases). The TCR sequence derives from a middle-aged woman with cholangiocarcinoma. CDR3 in DNA: TGTGCCTGGAGTGCCGGACAGTATGGCTACACCTTC. This encodes CAWSAGQYGYTF.